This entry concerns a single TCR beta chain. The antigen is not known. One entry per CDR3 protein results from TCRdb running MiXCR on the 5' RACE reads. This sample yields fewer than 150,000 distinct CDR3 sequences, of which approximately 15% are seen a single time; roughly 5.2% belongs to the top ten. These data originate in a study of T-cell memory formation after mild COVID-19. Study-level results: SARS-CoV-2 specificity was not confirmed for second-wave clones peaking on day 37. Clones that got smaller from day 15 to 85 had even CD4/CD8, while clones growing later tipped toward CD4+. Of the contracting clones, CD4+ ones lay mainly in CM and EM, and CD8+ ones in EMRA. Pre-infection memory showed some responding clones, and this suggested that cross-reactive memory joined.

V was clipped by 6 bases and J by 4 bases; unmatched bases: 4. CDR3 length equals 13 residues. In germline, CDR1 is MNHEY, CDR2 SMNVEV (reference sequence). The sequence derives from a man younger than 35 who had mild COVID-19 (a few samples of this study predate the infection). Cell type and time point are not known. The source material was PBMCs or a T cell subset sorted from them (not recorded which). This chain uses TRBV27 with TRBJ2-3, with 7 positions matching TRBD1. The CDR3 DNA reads TGTGCCAGCAGCTACAGGGGTCCAGATACGCAGTATTTT. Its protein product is CASSYRGPDTQYF.